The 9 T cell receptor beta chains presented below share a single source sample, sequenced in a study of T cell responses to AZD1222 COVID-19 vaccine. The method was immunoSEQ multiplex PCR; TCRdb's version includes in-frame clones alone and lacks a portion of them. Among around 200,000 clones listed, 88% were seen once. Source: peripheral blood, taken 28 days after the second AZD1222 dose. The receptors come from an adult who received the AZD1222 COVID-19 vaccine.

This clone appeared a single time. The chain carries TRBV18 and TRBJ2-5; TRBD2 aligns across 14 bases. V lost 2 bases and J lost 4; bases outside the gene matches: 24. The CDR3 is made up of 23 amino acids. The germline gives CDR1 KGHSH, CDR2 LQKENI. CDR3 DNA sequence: TGTGCCAGCTCACCATTTTTTCGGACAGGGGGGACTAGCGGGAGTCGAGGAGGAGAGACCCAGTACTTC. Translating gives CASSPFFRTGGTSGSRGGETQYF.

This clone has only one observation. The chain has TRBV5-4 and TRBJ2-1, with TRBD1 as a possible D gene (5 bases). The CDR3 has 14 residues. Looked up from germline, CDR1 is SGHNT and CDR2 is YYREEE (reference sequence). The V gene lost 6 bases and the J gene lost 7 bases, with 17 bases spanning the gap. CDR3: CASTTTTVVNEQFF. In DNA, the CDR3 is TGTGCCAGCACCACGACGACAGTAGTGAATGAGCAGTTCTTC.

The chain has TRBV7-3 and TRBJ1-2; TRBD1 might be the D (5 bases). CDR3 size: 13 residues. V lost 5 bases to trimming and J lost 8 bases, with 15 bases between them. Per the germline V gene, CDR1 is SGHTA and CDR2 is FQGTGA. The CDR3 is CASSRGGDKGYTF. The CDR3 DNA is TGTGCCAGCAGCCGAGGAGGGGATAAAGGCTACACCTTC.

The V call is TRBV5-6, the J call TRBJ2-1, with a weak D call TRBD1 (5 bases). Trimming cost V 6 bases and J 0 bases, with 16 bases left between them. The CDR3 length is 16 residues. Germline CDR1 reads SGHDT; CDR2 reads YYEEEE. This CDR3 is CASNQWGVNSYNEQFF. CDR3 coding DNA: TGTGCCAGCAACCAATGGGGCGTCAACTCCTACAATGAGCAGTTCTTC. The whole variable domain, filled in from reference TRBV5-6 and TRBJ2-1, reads DAGVTQSPTHLIKTRGQQVTLRCSPKSGHDTVSWYQQALGQGPQFIFQYYEEEERQRGNFPDRFSGHQFPNYSSELNVNALLLGDSALYLCASNQWGVNSYNEQFFGPGTRLTVL.

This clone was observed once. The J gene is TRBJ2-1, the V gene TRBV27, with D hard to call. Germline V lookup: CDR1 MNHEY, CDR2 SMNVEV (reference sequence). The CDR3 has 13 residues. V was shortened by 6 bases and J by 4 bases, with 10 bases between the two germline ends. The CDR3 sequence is CASRDNGYNEQFF. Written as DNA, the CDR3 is TGTGCCAGCAGAGACAACGGGTACAATGAGCAGTTCTTC.

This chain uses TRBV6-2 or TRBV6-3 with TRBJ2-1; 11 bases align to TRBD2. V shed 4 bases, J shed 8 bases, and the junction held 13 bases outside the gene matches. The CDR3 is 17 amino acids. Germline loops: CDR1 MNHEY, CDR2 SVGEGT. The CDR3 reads CASSSLLLAGGKYEQFF. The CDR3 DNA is TGTGCCAGCAGTTCCCTACTCTTAGCGGGAGGGAAATATGAGCAGTTCTTC.

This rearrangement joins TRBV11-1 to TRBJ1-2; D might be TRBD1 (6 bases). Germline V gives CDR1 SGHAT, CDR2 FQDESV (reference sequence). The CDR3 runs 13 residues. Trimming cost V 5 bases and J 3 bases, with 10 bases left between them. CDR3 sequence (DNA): TGTGCCAGCAGCCCAGGGGAGCACTATGGCTACACCTTC. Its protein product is CASSPGEHYGYTF.

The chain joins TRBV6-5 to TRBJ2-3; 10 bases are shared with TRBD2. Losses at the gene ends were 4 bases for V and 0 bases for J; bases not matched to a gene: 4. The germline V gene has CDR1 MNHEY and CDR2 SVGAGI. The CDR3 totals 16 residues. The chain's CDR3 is CASSLVSGRSTDTQYF. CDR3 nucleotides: TGTGCCAGCAGTTTGGTTAGCGGGAGGAGCACAGATACGCAGTATTTT.

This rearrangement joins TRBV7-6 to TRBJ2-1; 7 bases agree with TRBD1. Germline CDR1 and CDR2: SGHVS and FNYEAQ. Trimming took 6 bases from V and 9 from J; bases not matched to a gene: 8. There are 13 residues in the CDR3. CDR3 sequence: CASRSTSGGEQFF. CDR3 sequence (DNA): TGTGCCAGCAGGTCCACCTCAGGGGGTGAGCAGTTCTTC.